What follows describes a single T cell receptor (beta chain). Its matching antigen is unknown. This sample is part of a study of T cell responses to AZD1222 COVID-19 vaccine. Whole-study findings and limits: White British ancestry dominated among donors, who included more females, and clonal diversity was possibly underestimated. Baseline seropositivity occurred in only a handful of AZD1222 recipients. Spike-specific TCR repertoires showed rising breadth and depth after two AZD1222 doses.

Pooling of second doses given at about 4 or about 12 weeks was done. The table came from immunoSEQ multiplex PCR; TCRdb's copy has only in-frame clones and leaves some out. The data contain tens of thousands of clones, approximately 83% of them singletons. Trimming removed 0 bases from V and 0 bases from J, with 9 bases in between. Germline assignment: CDR1 SGDLS and CDR2 YYNGEE. There are 15 residues in the CDR3. The chain is built from TRBV9 and TRBJ1-1; D ambiguous. This receptor was taken from an adult who received the AZD1222 COVID-19 vaccine. The sequencing used peripheral blood, collected 28 days after the second AZD1222 dose. In DNA form, the CDR3 reads TGTGCCAGCAGCGTAGACCCAGGCCTGAACACTGAAGCTTTCTTT. This codes for CASSVDPGLNTEAFF.